This T cell receptor (beta chain) was found in a study of prognosis after radiotherapy for stage I lung cancer. Turning to the study itself: Those with stage I non-small cell lung cancer who took part were enrolled between 2018 and January 2019. There were 15 or so patients with newly diagnosed primary stage I lung tumors and a handful of patients with oligometastatic NSCLC after surgical resection of the primary tumor.

Study conclusions and caveats: In the expanded TCR clones, tumor specificity was not determined. Usage of TRBV and TRBJ genes reportedly differed between metastatic and non-metastatic patients.

CDR3 length equals 12 residues. CDR1 is ENHRY and CDR2 is SYGVKD in the germline V gene. V lost 6 bases and J lost 6, with 11 bases in between. At least ten counts were recorded for this clonotype. Its specificity is unknown. Multiplex PCR in two rounds served to amplify TCR beta CDR3 from genomic DNA. Initially, in first-round PCR, primers specific to each TRBV and TRBJ gene were used. TCRdb ran MiXCR on the multiplex PCR reads and lists one entry per CDR3 protein. The table lists about 35,000 distinct CDR3 sequences, 32% of them singletons. The source material was PBMCs, sampled before or after stereotactic body radiation therapy (not recorded which). The genes are TRBV10-3 and TRBJ1-1, with D possibly matching TRBD1 (5 bases). The receptor was derived from a donor at least 50 years old with non-small cell lung cancer. The CDR3 nucleotides are TGTGCCATCAGGGGCAGGGACGCTGAAGCTTTCTTT. Translated, it gives CAIRGRDAEAFF.